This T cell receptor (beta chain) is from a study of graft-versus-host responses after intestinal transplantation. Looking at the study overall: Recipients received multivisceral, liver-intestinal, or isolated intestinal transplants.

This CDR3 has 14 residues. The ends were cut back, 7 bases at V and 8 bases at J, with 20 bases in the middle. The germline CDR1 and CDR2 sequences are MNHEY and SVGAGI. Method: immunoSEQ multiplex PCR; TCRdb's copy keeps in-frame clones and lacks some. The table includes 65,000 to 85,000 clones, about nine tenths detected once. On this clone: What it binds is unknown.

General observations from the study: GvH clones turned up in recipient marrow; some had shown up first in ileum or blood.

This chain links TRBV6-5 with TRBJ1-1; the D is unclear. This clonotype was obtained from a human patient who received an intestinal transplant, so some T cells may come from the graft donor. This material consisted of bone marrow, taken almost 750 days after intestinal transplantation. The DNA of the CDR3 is TGTGCCAGCATAGATAGACACTCCTTATCCGAAGCTTTCTTT. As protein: CASIDRHSLSEAFF.